This entry describes one TCR beta chain. What it binds is not known. This may be a read error: a much more frequent sequence differs by one nucleotide. Carried by the TCR beta cDNA libraries were unique molecular identifiers. The authors obtained 540,000 or so cDNA molecules from roughly 1 to 10 million T cells. MiXCR, applied by TCRdb to the PCR reads, yields one record per CDR3 protein. The table lists some 690,000 distinct CDR3 sequences, just under 30% of them singletons. The sample belongs to a study of post-analysis software for immune sequencing data. About the research overall: Both relapsing-remitting and secondary progressive multiple sclerosis featured among the disease courses, as did progressive-relapsing multiple sclerosis.

Overall study findings and caveats: Compared against controls, patients with multiple sclerosis displayed significantly lower normalized Chao1 diversity. Strong co-clustering by F measure linked samples that shared a preparation batch. Roughly 5 TRBV segments (TRBV5-6, TRBV5-1 and TRBV20-1 among them) occurred more frequently in patients than in controls.

Per germline, CDR1 SQVTM and CDR2 ANQGSEA. The V and J ends lost 6 bases and 8 bases respectively, with 23 bases between them. The CDR3 contains 15 residues. This receptor was obtained from a girl aged 10-17 years with multiple sclerosis. Sample: blood. This chain connects TRBV29-1 to TRBJ2-1; D is unclear. This chain's CDR3 is CSVAQGPRPLDEQFF. The DNA for the CDR3 is TGCAGCGTCGCGCAAGGGCCCCGGCCTTTGGATGAGCAGTTCTTC.